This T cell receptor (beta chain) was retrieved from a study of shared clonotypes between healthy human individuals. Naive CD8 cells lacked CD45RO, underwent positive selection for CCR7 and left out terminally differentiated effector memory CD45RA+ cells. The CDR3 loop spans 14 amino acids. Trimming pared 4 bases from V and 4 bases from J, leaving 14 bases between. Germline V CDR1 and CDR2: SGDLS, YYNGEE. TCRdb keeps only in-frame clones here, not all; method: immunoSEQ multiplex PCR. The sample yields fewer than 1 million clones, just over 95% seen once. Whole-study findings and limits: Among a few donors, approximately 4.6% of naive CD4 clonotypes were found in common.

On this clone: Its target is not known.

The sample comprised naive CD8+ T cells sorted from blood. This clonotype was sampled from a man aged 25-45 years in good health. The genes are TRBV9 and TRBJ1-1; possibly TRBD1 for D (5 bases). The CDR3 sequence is CASSPPREVTEAFF. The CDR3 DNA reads TGTGCCAGCAGCCCCCCCAGGGAAGTCACTGAAGCTTTCTTT.